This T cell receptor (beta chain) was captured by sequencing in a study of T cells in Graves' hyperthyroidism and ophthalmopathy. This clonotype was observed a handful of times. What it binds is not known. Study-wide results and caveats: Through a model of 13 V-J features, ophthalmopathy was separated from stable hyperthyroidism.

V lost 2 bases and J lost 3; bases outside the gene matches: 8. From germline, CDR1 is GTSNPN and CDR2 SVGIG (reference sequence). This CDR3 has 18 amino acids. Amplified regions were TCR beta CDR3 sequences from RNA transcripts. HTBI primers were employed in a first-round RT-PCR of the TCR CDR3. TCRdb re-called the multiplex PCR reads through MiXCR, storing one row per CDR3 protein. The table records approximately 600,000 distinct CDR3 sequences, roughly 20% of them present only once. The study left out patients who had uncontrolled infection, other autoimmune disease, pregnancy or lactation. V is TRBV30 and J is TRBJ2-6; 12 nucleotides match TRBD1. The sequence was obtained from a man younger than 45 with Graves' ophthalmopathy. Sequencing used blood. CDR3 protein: CAWSPTGQGAGGANVLTF. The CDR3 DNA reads TGTGCCTGGAGTCCTACGGGACAGGGGGCAGGTGGGGCCAACGTCCTGACTTTC.